The 23 T cell receptor beta chains below all came from one sample that was sequenced in a study of shared clonotypes between healthy human individuals (dated by TCRdb to the early 2020s). Receptor libraries were prepared by the immunoSEQ multiplex PCR assay. As stored in TCRdb, this immuneACCESS dataset retains in-frame rearrangements with V and J assigned. A fraction of the clones does not appear; measured against another copy, unresolved V genes explain less than half of the discrepancy, and the remainder lacks a known reason. This sample lists millions of clones; approximately 93% were detected once. Clones ranked in the top ten supply about 0.37% of the sample. Sequenced: naive CD4+ T cells from PBMCs. This specimen's cell subset or site label, per the study, means: CD45RA+ positively selected. The receptors come from a man aged 18 to 30 in good health. Some clones in this sample may be carry-over from other donors' samples.

The rearrangement uses TRBV12-5 and TRBJ2-5; TRBD1 matches 11 bases. The V segment lost 1 base and the J segment 4 bases; nucleotides outside the gene matches: 8. This CDR3 has 17 amino acids. The V gene's germline CDR1 is LGHNT and CDR2 FRNRAP. CDR3 in amino acids: CASGLGMGQGEGETQYF. In DNA form, the CDR3 reads TGTGCTAGTGGTTTGGGTATGGGACAGGGGGAGGGAGAGACCCAGTACTTC.

The V call is TRBV5-8, the J call TRBJ2-1; D is uncertain. The CDR3 totals 13 residues. Germline V gives CDR1 SGHTS, CDR2 YDEGEE. V lost 2 bases, J lost 7 bases, and 10 bases lay in between. CDR3 in DNA: TGTGCCAGCAGCTTTGGACCCTCGAATGAGCAGTTCTTC. As protein: CASSFGPSNEQFF.

A single count supports this clone. This chain links TRBV19 with TRBJ2-2; 9 bases match TRBD1. CDR1 LNHDA and CDR2 SQIVND come from the germline V gene (reference sequence). The trim removed 5 bases at V and 4 bases at J, leaving 2 bases unmatched. The CDR3 has 14 residues. The chain's CDR3 is CASSWDRATGELFF. CDR3 sequence (DNA): TGTGCCAGTAGTTGGGACAGGGCCACCGGGGAGCTGTTTTTT.

CDR3 DNA sequence: TGTGCCAGTAGTTCTAAGGGGCAGGATGAAAAACTGTTTTTT. Translation gives CASSSKGQDEKLFF. This chain links TRBV19 with TRBJ1-4; D may be TRBD1 (5 bases). The CDR3 extends over 14 amino acids. Trimming shortened V by 5 bases and J by 6 bases, and 13 bases separated the two germline ends. The V gene's germline CDR1 is LNHDA and CDR2 SQIVND (reference sequence).

The chain has TRBV5-8 and TRBJ2-6; 7 nucleotides agree with TRBD1. The ends lost 4 bases at V and 2 bases at J; junction bases unmatched: 6. The CDR3 has 16 amino acids. Germline V gene data show CDR1 as SGHTS and CDR2 as YDEGEE. CDR3 protein: CASSLIDRAGANVLTF. CDR3 bases: TGTGCCAGCAGCCTGATTGACAGGGCTGGGGCCAACGTCCTGACTTTC.

V is TRBV29-1 and J is TRBJ2-2; 8 nucleotides line up with TRBD1. Per the germline V gene, CDR1 is SQVTM and CDR2 is ANQGSEA. J lost 5 bases, V lost 8 bases, and 7 bases had no gene match. This CDR3 is 13 amino acids long. The CDR3 region is CSSEDRVTGELFF. Written as DNA, the CDR3 is TGCAGCTCAGAGGACAGGGTAACCGGGGAGCTGTTTTTT.

The chain carries TRBV19 and TRBJ2-4; D call uncertain. Trimming removed 3 bases from V and 0 bases from J, with 15 bases in between. In germline, CDR1 is LNHDA, CDR2 SQIVND (reference sequence). The CDR3 runs 17 residues. CDR3 amino acids: CASSIDQGILAKNIQYF. DNA of the CDR3: TGTGCCAGTAGTATTGATCAAGGGATTTTAGCCAAAAACATTCAGTACTTC.

This clone was counted a single time. The chain combines TRBV4-3 with TRBJ2-1; D unresolved. The CDR3 covers 15 residues. CDR1 is LGHNA, CDR2 YSLEER, per germline. Trimming took 0 bases from V and 4 from J, leaving 10 bases between them. CDR3 DNA sequence: TGCGCCAGCAGCCAAGAGGGTCAAGATTACAATGAGCAGTTCTTC. Protein sequence: CASSQEGQDYNEQFF.

A note on this clone: The same CDR3 also results from other DNA sequences found in this sample. The chain combines TRBV20-1 with TRBJ2-5; TRBD2 might be the D (6 bases). Trimming removed 3 bases from V and 8 bases from J, with 10 bases in between. Germline lookup yields CDR1 DFQATT and CDR2 SNEGSKA (reference sequence). CDR3 length: 11 residues. This chain's CDR3 is CSARRRETQYF. In nucleotides, the CDR3 is TGCAGTGCTAGGCGGCGGGAAACCCAGTACTTC.

This clone was detected a few times. The rearrangement joins TRBV4-2 to TRBJ1-1; D ambiguous. The V and J ends lost 0 bases and 5 bases respectively, with 7 bases between them. Germline V gives CDR1 LGHNA, CDR2 YNFKEQ. CDR3 size: 13 residues. CDR3 amino acids: CASSQERPTEAFF. CDR3 nucleotide sequence: TGTGCCAGCAGCCAAGAGCGCCCGACTGAAGCTTTCTTT.

The chain carries TRBV10-1 and TRBJ2-7, with 8 bases lining up with TRBD2. The CDR3 runs to 16 residues. Per the germline V gene, CDR1 is WNHNN and CDR2 is SYGVQD (reference sequence). Trimming took 9 bases from V and 0 from J; bases not matched to a gene: 13. The CDR3 coding sequence is TGCGCCAGTCGGACCGGGACTAGGAGAGGCTCCTACGAGCAGTACTTC. It encodes CASRTGTRRGSYEQYF.

V is TRBV7-3 and J is TRBJ2-3, with D unresolved. The CDR3 consists of 15 residues. Germline V gene lookup returns CDR1 SGHTA and CDR2 FQGTGA. The V gene lost 2 bases and the J gene lost 2 bases, with 11 bases spanning the gap. The CDR3 sequence: CASSLFPTDTDTQYF. CDR3 DNA: TGTGCCAGCAGCTTATTTCCCACTGACACAGATACGCAGTATTTT. Together with reference TRBV7-3 and TRBJ2-3, the CDR3 gives the full variable domain: GAGVSQTPSNKVTEKGKYVELRCDPISGHTALYWYRQSLGQGPEFLIYFQGTGAADDSGLPNDRFFAVRPEGSVSTLKIQRTERGDSAVYLCASSLFPTDTDTQYFGPGTRLTVL.

The chain recombines TRBV5-1 with TRBJ1-4; 9 bases align to TRBD1. With 1 base clipped from V and 7 bases from J, the junction kept 2 bases outside the gene matches. The V gene's germline CDR1 is SGHRS and CDR2 YFSETQ. This CDR3 has 14 residues. CDR3 nucleotides: TGCGCCAGCAGCTTGACAGGGGGCCTTGAAAAACTGTTTTTT. It encodes CASSLTGGLEKLFF.

This chain joins TRBV6-5 and TRBJ2-3; unclear D gene. CDR3 length equals 14 residues. Germline loops: CDR1 MNHEY, CDR2 SVGAGI. The germline V and J ends were trimmed by 7 bases and 4 bases, with 15 bases remaining between them. The CDR3, as DNA: TGTGCCAGCACCCCCACTCCCGGATCAGATACGCAGTATTTT. Translating it yields CASTPTPGSDTQYF.

As regards this clone: Other DNA sequences in this sample translate to the same CDR3. The chain combines TRBV7-9 with TRBJ2-7, with TRBD1 matching 8 bases. The CDR3 totals 15 residues. J lost 0 bases, V lost 1 base, and 2 bases had no gene match. Germline V gene lookup returns CDR1 SEHNR and CDR2 FQNEAQ (reference sequence). CDR3 residues: CASSLGDRSSYEQYF. The CDR3, as DNA: TGTGCCAGCAGCTTAGGGGACAGGAGCTCCTACGAGCAGTACTTC.

The V gene is TRBV30, the J gene TRBJ1-3; 7 positions agree with TRBD1. Germline-derived CDR1 and CDR2 are GTSNPN and SVGIG (reference sequence). Trimming took 3 bases from V and 0 from J; bases not matched to a gene: 5. This CDR3 contains 15 residues. The CDR3: CAWRGNRGSGNTIYF. CDR3 nucleotides: TGTGCCTGGAGGGGTAACAGGGGCTCTGGAAACACCATATATTTT.

The chain carries TRBV6-6 and TRBJ2-5, with D possibly TRBD1 on 9 matching bases. CDR1 and CDR2 (germline): MNHNY, SVGAGI (reference sequence). The V and J ends lost 6 bases and 2 bases respectively, with 19 bases between them. This CDR3 comprises 16 residues. CDR3 residues: CASSQTGGGGQETQYF. DNA for the CDR3: TGTGCCAGCAGCCAAACAGGGGGCGGGGGGCAAGAGACCCAGTACTTC.

This chain joins TRBV2 and TRBJ2-5, with D possibly matching TRBD2 (6 bases). The CDR3 extends over 12 amino acids. Per the germline V gene, CDR1 is SNHLY and CDR2 is FYNNEI. V lost 8 bases to trimming and J lost 2 bases, with 9 bases between them. Here the CDR3 reads CASGLAQETQYF. DNA for the CDR3: TGTGCCAGCGGCCTAGCGCAAGAGACCCAGTACTTC.

The chain links TRBV2 to TRBJ2-3; the match to TRBD2 covers 10 bases. Germline lookup yields CDR1 SNHLY and CDR2 FYNNEI. This CDR3 contains 14 residues. The V gene end was trimmed by 9 bases and the J gene end by 6 bases; junction bases not matched to a gene: 9. The CDR3, as DNA: TGTGCCAGATGGACTAGCGGTCCCTTCGATACGCAGTATTTT. The encoded protein is CARWTSGPFDTQYF. Supplemented by reference TRBV2 and TRBJ2-3, the full variable domain reads EPEVTQTPSHQVTQMGQEVILRCVPISNHLYFYWYRQILGQKVEFLVSFYNNEISEKSEIFDDQFSVERPDGSNFTLKIRSTKLEDSAMYFCARWTSGPFDTQYFGPGTRLTVL.

V gene TRBV7-8 combines with J gene TRBJ2-7; D is perhaps TRBD1 (6 bases). V was clipped by 5 bases and J by 4 bases, with 15 bases between them. Per germline, CDR1 SGHVS and CDR2 FQNEAQ. CDR3 length equals 14 residues. The CDR3 DNA reads TGTGCCAGCAGCATATACAGGGTAGTGTACGAGCAGTACTTC. Translated: CASSIYRVVYEQYF.

V and J are TRBV7-9 and TRBJ2-2; the D call may be TRBD1 or TRBD2 (6 bases each). The V gene's germline CDR1 is SEHNR and CDR2 FQNEAQ (reference sequence). The CDR3 spans 14 residues. The V and J ends lost 8 bases and 2 bases respectively, with 12 bases between them. CDR3: CASWGAVNTGELFF. Here the CDR3 DNA reads TGTGCCAGCTGGGGGGCGGTAAACACCGGGGAGCTGTTTTTT.

This chain uses TRBV6-6 with TRBJ2-2, with 8 bases matching TRBD1. The V gene's germline CDR1 is MNHNY and CDR2 SVGAGI (reference sequence). The CDR3 consists of 15 residues. The V gene end was trimmed by 8 bases and the J gene end by 5 bases; junction bases not matched to a gene: 10. The CDR3 reads CASRYLDRVTGELFF. The CDR3 nucleotides are TGTGCCAGCCGCTATCTGGACAGGGTGACCGGGGAGCTGTTTTTT.

The chain is built from TRBV7-2 and TRBJ1-2; the D gene is possibly TRBD1 (5 bases). The germline CDR1 and CDR2 sequences are SGHTA and FQGNSA. The CDR3 has 16 residues. Trimming shortened V by 1 base and J by 7 bases, and 19 bases separated the two germline ends. The CDR3 DNA reads TGTGCCAGCAGCTTAGGAGGGGCAACAGACTGGGGTGGCTACACCTTC. Encoded protein: CASSLGGATDWGGYTF.